This TCR beta chain was retrieved from a study of shared clonotypes between healthy human individuals. The overall study: Donors were a couple of women and a few men aged 18 to 49.

Overall study results and limits: Sampling was confined to blood; repertoires within tissues likely differ.

Running of the assay took place at deep level. The data were produced by immunoSEQ multiplex PCR, yet TCRdb's version contains in-frame clones alone and is incomplete. Counted here are some 1 million clones, roughly 80% occurring once; the ten biggest clones make up less than 1.5%. About this clone itself: The antigen remains unidentified.

This sequence was found in a man aged 18 to 30 in good health. Sequences were obtained from memory CD4+ T cells sorted from blood. Documented subset: CD45RA-negative fraction.

The CDR3 DNA follows: TGTGCCAGCAGCTTAGGATGGCGGGATCTCCCCTACGAGCAGTACTTC. Translated, it gives CASSLGWRDLPYEQYF. The chain has TRBV7-6 and TRBJ2-7, with D possibly TRBD2 on 6 matching bases. Germline V gene sequence: CDR1 SGHVS, CDR2 FNYEAQ. Trimming took 1 base from V and 2 from J, leaving 15 bases between them. The CDR3 is made up of 16 amino acids. The whole variable domain, filled in from reference TRBV7-6 and TRBJ2-7, reads GAGVSQSPRYKVTKRGQDVALRCDPISGHVSLYWYRQALGQGPEFLTYFNYEAQQDKSGLPNDRFSAERPEGSISTLTIQRTEQRDSAMYRCASSLGWRDLPYEQYFGPGTRLTVT.